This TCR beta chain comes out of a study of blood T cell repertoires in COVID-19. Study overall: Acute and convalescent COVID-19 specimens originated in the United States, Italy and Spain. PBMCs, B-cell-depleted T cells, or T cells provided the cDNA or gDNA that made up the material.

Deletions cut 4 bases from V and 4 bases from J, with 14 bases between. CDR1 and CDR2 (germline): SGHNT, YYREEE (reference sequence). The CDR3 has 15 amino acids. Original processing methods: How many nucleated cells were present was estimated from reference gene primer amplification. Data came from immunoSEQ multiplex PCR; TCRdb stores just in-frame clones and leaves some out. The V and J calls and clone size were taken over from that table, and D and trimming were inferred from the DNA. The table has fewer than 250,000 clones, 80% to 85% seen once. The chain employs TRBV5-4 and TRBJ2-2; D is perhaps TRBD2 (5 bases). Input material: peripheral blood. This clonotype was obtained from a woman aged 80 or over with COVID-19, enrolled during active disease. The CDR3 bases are TGTGCCAGCAGCCCGGGTCGGGGTTTCACCGGGGAGCTGTTTTTT. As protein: CASSPGRGFTGELFF. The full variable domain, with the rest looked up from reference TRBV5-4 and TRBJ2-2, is ETGVTQSPTHLIKTRGQQVTLRCSSQSGHNTVSWYQQALGQGPQFIFQYYREEENGRGNFPPRFSGLQFPNYSSELNVNALELDDSALYLCASSPGRGFTGELFFGEGSRLTVL.